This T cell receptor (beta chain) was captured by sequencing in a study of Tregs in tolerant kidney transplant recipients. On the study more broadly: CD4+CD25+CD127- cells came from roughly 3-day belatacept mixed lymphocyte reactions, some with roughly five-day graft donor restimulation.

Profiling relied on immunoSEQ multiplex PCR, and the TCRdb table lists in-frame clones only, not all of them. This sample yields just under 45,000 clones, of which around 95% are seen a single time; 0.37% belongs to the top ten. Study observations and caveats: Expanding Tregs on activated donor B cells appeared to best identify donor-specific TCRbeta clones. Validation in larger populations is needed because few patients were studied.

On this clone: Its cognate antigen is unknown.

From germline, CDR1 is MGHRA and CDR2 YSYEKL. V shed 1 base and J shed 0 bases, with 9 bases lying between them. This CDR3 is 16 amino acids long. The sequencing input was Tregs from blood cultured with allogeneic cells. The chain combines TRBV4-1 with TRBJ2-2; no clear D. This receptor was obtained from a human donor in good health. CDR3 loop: CASSQGLPPNTGELFF. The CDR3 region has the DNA TGCGCCAGCAGCCAAGGGCTCCCCCCGAACACCGGGGAGCTGTTTTTT.